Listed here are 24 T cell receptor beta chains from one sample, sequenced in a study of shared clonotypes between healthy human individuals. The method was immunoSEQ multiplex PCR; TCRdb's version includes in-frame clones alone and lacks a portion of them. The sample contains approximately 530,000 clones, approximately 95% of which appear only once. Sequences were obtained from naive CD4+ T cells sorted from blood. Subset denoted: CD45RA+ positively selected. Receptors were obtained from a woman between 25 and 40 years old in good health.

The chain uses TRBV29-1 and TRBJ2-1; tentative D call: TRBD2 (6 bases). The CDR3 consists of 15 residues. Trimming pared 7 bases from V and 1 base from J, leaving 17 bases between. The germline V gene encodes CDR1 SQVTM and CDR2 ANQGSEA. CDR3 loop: CSARTGVGSYNEQFF. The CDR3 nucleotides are TGCAGCGCTCGAACGGGGGTAGGATCCTACAATGAGCAGTTCTTC.

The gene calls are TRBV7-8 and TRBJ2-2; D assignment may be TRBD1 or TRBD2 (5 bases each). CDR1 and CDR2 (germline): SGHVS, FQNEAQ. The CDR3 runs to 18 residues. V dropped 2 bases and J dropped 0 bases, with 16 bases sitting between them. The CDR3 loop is CASSLYGGAPANTGELFF. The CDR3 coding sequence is TGTGCCAGCAGCTTATATGGGGGAGCGCCGGCGAACACCGGGGAGCTGTTTTTT.

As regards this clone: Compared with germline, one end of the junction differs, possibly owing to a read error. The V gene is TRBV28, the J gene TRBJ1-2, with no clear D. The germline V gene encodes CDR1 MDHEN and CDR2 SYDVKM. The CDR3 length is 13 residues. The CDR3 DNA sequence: TGTGCCAGCAGGCGCCAACCTCCTTATGGCTGCACCTTC. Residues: CASRRQPPYGCTF.

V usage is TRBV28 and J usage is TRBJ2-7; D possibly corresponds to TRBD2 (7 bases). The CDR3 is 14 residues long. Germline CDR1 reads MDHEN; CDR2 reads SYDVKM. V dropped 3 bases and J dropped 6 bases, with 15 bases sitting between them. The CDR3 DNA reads TGTGCCAGCAGTTTGGGGGGGCGGTGGGTCGAGCAGTACTTC. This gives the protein CASSLGGRWVEQYF.

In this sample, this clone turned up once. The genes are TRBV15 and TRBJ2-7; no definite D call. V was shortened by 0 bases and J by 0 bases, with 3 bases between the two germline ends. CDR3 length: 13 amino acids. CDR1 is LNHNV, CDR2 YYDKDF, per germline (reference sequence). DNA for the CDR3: TGTGCCACCAGCAGAGATCCCTCCTACGAGCAGTACTTC. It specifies CATSRDPSYEQYF.

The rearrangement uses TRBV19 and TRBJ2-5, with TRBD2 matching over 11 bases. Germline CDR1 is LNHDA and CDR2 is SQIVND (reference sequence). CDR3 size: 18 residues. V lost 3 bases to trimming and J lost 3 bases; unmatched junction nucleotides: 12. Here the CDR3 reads CASSMGLLAGGPKETQYF. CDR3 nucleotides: TGTGCCAGTAGTATGGGTTTGTTAGCGGGAGGGCCTAAAGAGACCCAGTACTTC. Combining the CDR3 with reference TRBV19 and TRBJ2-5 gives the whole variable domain DGGITQSPKYLFRKEGQNVTLSCEQNLNHDAMYWYRQDPGQGLRLIYYSQIVNDFQKGDIAEGYSVSREKKESFPLTVTSAQKNPTAFYLCASSMGLLAGGPKETQYFGPGTRLLVL.

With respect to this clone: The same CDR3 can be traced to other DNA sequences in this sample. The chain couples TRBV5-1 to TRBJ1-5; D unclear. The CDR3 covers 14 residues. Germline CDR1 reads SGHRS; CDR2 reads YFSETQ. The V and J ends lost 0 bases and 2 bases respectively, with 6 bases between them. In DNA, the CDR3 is TGCGCCAGCAGCTTGGTTGGGGGCAATCAGCCCCAGCATTTT. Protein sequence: CASSLVGGNQPQHF. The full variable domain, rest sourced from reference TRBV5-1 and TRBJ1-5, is KAGVTQTPRYLIKTRGQQVTLSCSPISGHRSVSWYQQTPGQGLQFLFEYFSETQRNKGNFPGRFSGRQFSNSRSEMNVSTLELGDSALYLCASSLVGGNQPQHFGDGTRLSIL.

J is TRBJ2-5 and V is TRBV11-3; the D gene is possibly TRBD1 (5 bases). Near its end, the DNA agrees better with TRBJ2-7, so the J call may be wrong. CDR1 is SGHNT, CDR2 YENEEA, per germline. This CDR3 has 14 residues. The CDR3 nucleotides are TGTGCCAGCAGCCGACACGGACACTCCTACGAGCAGTACTTC. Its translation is CASSRHGHSYEQYF.

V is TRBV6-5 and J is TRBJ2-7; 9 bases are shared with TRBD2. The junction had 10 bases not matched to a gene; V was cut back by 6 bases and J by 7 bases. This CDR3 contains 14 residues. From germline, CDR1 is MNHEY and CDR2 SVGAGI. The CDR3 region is CASSPSGRREEQYF. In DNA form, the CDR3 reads TGTGCCAGCAGCCCCAGCGGGAGGAGAGAGGAGCAGTACTTC.

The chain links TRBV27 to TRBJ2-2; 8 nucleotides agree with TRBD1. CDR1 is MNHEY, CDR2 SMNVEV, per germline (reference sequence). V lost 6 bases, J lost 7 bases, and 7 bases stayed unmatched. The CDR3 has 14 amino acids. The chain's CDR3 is CASSHGQGDGELFF. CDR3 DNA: TGTGCCAGCAGCCACGGACAGGGTGACGGGGAGCTGTTTTTT.

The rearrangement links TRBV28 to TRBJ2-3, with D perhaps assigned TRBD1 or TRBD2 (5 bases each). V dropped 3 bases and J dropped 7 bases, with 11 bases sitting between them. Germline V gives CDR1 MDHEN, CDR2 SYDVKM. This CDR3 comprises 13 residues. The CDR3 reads CASSLRGPNTQYF. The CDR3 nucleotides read TGTGCCAGCAGTTTGAGGGGCCCTAATACGCAGTATTTT.

The CDR3 region is CASKFSGNMGTEAFF. As DNA, the CDR3 is TGCGCCAGCAAATTCTCCGGGAATATGGGCACTGAAGCTTTCTTT. J is TRBJ1-1 and V is TRBV10-2; no reliable D call. CDR1 and CDR2 (germline): WSHSY, SAAADI. V gave up 7 bases and J gave up 4 bases, with 19 bases separating them. CDR3 length: 15 residues.

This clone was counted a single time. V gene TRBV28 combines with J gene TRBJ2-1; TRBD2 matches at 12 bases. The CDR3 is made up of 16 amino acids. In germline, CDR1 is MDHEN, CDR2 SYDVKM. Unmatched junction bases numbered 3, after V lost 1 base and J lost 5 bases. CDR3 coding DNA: TGTGCCAGCAGTTTATCGACTAGCGGGAGAAACAATGAGCAGTTCTTC. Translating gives CASSLSTSGRNNEQFF.

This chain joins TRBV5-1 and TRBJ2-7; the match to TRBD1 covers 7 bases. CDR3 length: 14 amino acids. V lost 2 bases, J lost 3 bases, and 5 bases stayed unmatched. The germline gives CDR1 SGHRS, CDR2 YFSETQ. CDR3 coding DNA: TGCGCCAGCAGCTTACAGGGGTCCCTCTACGAGCAGTACTTC. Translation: CASSLQGSLYEQYF.

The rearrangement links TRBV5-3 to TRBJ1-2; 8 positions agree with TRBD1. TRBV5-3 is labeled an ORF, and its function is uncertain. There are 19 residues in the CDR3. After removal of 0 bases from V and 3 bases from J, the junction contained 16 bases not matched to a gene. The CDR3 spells CARSLVGWDRKTRYYGYTF. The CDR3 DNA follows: TGTGCCAGAAGCTTGGTTGGTTGGGACAGGAAAACCCGGTACTATGGCTACACCTTC.

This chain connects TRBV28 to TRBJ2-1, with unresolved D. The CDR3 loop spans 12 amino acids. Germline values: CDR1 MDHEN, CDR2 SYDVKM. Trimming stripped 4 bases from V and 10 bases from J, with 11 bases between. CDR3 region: CASSSTTREQFF. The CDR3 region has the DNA TGTGCCAGCAGTTCCACGACGAGGGAGCAGTTCTTC.

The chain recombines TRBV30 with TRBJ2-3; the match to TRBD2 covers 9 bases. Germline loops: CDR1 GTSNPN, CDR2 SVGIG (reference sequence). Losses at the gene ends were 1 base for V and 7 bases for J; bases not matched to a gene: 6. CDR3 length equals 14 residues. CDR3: CAWSAFLAGNTQYF. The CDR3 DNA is TGTGCCTGGAGTGCCTTCCTAGCGGGAAATACGCAGTATTTT. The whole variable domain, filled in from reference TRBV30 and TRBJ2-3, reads SQTIHQWPATLVQPVGSPLSLECTVEGTSNPNLYWYRQAAGRGLQLLFYSVGIGQISSEVPQNLSASRPQDRQFILSSKKLLLSDSGFYLCAWSAFLAGNTQYFGPGTRLTVL.

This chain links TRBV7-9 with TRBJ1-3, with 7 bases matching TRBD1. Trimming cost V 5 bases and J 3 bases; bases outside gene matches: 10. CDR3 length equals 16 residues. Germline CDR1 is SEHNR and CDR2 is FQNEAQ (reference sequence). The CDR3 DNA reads TGTGCCAGCAGCCGAACAAACAGGGGCGGTGGAAACACCATATATTTT. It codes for CASSRTNRGGGNTIYF.

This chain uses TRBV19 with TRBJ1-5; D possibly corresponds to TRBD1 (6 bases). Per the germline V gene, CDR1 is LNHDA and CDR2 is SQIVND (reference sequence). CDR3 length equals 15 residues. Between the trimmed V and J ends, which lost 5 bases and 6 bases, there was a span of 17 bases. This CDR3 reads CASSESGVPFQPQHF. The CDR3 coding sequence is TGTGCCAGTAGTGAGTCAGGGGTCCCCTTTCAGCCCCAGCATTTT. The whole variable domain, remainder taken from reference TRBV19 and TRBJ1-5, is DGGITQSPKYLFRKEGQNVTLSCEQNLNHDAMYWYRQDPGQGLRLIYYSQIVNDFQKGDIAEGYSVSREKKESFPLTVTSAQKNPTAFYLCASSESGVPFQPQHFGDGTRLSIL.

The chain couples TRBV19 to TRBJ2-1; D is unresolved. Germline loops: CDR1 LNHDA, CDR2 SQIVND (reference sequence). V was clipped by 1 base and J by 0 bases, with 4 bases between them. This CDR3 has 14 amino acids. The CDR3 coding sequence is TGTGCCAGTAGTATAGGTATCTCCTACAATGAGCAGTTCTTC. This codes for CASSIGISYNEQFF.

In DNA form, the CDR3 reads TGTGCCAGCAGCCAACTGGGGCCGGGCAGGCAAAACGAGCAGTACTTC. It encodes CASSQLGPGRQNEQYF. The chain links TRBV14 to TRBJ2-7, with D possibly being TRBD1 (5 bases). Germline V gives CDR1 SGHDN, CDR2 FVKESK. This CDR3 contains 16 residues. The V and J ends lost 2 bases and 5 bases respectively, with 19 bases between them. Using reference TRBV14 and TRBJ2-7 for the parts outside the CDR3, the full variable domain is EAGVTQFPSHSVIEKGQTVTLRCDPISGHDNLYWYRRVMGKEIKFLLHFVKESKQDESGMPNNRFLAERTGGTYSTLKVQPAELEDSGVYFCASSQLGPGRQNEQYFGPGTRLTVT.

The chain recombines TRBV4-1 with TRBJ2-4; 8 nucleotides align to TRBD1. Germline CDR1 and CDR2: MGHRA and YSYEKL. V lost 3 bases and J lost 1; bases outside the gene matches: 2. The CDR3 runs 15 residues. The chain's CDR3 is CASSQDRAAKNIQYF. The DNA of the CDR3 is TGCGCCAGCAGCCAGGACAGGGCGGCCAAAAACATTCAGTACTTC.

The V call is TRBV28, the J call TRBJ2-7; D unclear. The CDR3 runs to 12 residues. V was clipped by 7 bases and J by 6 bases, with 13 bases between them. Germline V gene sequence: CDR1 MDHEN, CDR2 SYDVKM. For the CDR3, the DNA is TGTGCCAGCACCAAACCCTTCGCCGAGCAGTACTTC. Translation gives CASTKPFAEQYF.

The CDR3 region has the DNA TGTGCCAGCTCACCACAGCTCGGAAAGAACACCGGGGAGCTGTTTTTT. Its protein is CASSPQLGKNTGELFF. The V and J genes are TRBV18 and TRBJ2-2; D call uncertain. Germline V gene lookup returns CDR1 KGHSH and CDR2 LQKENI. Trimming left V 1 base short and J 1 base short, with 10 bases between. CDR3 length: 16 residues.